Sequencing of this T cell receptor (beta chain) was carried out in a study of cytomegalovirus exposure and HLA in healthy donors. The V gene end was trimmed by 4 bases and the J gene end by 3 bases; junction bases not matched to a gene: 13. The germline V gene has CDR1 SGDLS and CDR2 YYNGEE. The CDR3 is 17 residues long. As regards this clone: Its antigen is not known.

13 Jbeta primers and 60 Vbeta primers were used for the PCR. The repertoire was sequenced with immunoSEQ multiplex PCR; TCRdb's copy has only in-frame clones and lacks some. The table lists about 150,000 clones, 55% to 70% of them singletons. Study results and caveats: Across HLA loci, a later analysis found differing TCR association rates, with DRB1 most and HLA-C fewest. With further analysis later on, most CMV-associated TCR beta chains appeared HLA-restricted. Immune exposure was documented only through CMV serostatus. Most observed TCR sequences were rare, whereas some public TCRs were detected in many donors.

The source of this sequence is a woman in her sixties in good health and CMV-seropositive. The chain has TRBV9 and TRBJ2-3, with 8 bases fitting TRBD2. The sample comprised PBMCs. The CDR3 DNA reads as TGTGCCAGCAGCCCTCTCGGGGGGGCTAGCCGAACAGATACGCAGTATTTT. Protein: CASSPLGGASRTDTQYF. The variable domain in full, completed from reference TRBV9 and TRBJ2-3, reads DSGVTQTPKHLITATGQRVTLRCSPRSGDLSVYWYQQSLDQGLQFLIQYYNGEERAKGNILERFSAQQFPDLHSELNLSSLELGDSALYFCASSPLGGASRTDTQYFGPGTRLTVL.